This TCR beta chain was retrieved from a study of identical twins. Study-wide findings and caveats: Out-of-frame alpha sequences shared by twins showed excess low generation probability. Conclusions rested on cross-sectional statistics rather than following the same donors.

With V trimmed by 7 bases and J by 3 bases, 6 bases remained unmatched. The length of the CDR3 is 13 residues. CDR1 and CDR2 (germline): SGHRS, YFSETQ. With regard to this clonotype: The antigen remains undetermined.

Using its own MiXCR run on the 5' RACE reads, TCRdb lists one record per CDR3 protein. The sample holds 400,000 to 500,000 distinct CDR3 sequences, about 18% seen once. This sequence originates from a man aged 45-65 years in good health. The V and J genes are TRBV5-1 and TRBJ2-7; 8 bases map to TRBD1. The specimen was naive T cells sorted from blood. The CDR3 bases are TGCGCCAGCCAACCCGACAGGGGCTACGAGCAGTACTTC. It is translated as CASQPDRGYEQYF.